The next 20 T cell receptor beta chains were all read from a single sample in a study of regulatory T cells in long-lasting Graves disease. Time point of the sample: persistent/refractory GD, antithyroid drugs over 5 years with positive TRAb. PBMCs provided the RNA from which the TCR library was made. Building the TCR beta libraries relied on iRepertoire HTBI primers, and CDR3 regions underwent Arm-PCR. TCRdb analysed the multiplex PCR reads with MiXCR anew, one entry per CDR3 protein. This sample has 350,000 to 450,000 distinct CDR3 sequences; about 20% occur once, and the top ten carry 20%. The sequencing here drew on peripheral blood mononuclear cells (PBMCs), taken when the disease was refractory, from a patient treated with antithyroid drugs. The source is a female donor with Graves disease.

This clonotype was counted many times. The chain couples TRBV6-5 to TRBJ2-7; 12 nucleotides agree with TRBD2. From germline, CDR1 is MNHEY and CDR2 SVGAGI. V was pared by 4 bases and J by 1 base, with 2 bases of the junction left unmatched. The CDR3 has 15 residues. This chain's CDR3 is CASSSTSGGSYEQYF. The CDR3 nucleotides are TGTGCCAGCAGTTCGACTAGCGGGGGATCCTACGAGCAGTACTTC.

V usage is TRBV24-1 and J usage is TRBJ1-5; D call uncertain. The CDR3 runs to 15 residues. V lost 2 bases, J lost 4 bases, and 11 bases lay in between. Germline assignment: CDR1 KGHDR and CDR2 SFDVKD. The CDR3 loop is CATSDSAVGNQPQHF. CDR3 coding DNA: TGTGCCACCAGTGATTCCGCGGTCGGGAATCAGCCCCAGCATTTT.

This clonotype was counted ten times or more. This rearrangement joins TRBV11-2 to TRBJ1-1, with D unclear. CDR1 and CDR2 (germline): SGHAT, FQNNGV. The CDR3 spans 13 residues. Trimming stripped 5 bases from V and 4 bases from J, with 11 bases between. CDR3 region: CASSNQRRTEAFF. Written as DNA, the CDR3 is TGTGCCAGCAGCAATCAGCGCCGCACTGAAGCTTTCTTT.

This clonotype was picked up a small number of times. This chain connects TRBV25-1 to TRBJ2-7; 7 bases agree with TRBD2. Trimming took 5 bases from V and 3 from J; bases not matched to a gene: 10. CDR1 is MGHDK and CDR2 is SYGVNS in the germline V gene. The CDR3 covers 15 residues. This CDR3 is CASSLVGGVGYEQYF. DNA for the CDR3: TGTGCCAGCAGTTTGGTGGGAGGGGTCGGCTACGAGCAGTACTTC.

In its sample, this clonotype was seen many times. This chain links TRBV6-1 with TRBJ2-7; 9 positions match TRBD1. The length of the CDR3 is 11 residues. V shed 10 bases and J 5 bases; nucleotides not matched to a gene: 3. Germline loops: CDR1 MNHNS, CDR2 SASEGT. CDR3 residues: CANGQGNEQYF. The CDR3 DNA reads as TGTGCCAACGGACAGGGGAACGAGCAGTACTTC.

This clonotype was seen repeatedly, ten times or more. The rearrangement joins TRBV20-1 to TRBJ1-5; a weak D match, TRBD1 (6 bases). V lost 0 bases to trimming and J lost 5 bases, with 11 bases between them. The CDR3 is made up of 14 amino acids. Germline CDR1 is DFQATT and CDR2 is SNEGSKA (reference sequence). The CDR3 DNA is TGCAGTGCTAGAGATTCACAGGGCCATCAGCCCCAGCATTTT. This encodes CSARDSQGHQPQHF.

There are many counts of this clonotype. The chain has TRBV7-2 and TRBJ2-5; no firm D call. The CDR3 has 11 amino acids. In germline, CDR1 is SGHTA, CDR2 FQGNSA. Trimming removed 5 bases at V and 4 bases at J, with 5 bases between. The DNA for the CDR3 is TGTGCCAGCAGCAACGCAGAGACCCAGTACTTC. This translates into CASSNAETQYF.

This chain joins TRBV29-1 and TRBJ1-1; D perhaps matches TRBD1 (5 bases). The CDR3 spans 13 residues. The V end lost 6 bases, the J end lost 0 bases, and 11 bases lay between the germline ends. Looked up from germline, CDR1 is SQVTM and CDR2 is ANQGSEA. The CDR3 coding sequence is TGCAGCGTCCTTGGGGGGATGAACACTGAAGCTTTCTTT. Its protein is CSVLGGMNTEAFF.

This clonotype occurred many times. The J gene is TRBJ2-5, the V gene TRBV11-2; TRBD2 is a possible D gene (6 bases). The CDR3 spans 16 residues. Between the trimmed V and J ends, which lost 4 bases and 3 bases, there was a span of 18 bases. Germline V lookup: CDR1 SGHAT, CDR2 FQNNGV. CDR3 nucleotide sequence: TGTGCCAGCAGCTCGGGCCGGGCAGGAGGGGAAGAGACCCAGTACTTC. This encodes CASSSGRAGGEETQYF.

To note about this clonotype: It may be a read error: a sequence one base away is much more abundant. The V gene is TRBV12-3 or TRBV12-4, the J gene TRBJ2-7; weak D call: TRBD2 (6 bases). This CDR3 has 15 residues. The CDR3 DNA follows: TGTGCCAGCAGTTGGATCGGGACTCCCGGTCGTGCGAAGCACTTC. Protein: CASSWIGTPGRAKHF.

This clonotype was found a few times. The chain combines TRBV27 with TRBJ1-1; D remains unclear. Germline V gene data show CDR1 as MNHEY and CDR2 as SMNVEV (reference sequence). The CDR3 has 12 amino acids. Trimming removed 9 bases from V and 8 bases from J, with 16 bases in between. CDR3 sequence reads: CASKGSSQEAFF. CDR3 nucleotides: TGTGCCAGTAAAGGTTCTTCCCAGGAAGCTTTCTTT.

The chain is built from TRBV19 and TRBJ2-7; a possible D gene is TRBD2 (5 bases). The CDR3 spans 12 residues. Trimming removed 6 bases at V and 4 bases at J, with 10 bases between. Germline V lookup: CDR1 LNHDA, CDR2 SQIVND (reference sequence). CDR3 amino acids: CASSGIGYEQYF. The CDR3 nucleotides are TGTGCCAGTAGCGGGATAGGTTACGAGCAGTACTTC.

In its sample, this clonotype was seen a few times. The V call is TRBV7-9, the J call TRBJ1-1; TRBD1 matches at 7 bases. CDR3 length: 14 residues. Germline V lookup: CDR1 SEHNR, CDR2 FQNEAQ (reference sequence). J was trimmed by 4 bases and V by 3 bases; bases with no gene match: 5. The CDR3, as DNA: TGTGCCAGCAGCTTTCAGGGGGGGGGCACTGAAGCTTTCTTT. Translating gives CASSFQGGGTEAFF.

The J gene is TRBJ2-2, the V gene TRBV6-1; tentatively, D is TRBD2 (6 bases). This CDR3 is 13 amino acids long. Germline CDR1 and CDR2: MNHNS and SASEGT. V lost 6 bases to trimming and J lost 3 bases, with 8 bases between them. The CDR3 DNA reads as TGTGCCAGCAGCTGGGGGGACACCGGGGAGCTGTTTTTT. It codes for CASSWGDTGELFF.

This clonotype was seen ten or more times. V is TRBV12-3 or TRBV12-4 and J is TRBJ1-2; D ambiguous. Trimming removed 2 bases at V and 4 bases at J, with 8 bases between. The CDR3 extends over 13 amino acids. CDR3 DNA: TGTGCCAGCAGTTTATCGTCGGCCTATGGCTACACCTTC. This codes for CASSLSSAYGYTF.

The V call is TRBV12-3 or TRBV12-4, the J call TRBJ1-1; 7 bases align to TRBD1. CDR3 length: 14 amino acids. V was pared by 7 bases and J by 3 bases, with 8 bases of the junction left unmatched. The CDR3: CASTSGGTHTEAFF. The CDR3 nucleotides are TGTGCCAGCACCTCAGGGGGGACTCACACTGAAGCTTTCTTT.

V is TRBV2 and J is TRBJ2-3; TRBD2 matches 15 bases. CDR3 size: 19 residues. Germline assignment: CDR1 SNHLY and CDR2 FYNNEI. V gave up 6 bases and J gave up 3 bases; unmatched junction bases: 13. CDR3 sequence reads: CASRNRTSGRARGTDTQYF. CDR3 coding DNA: TGTGCCAGCAGGAATCGGACTAGCGGGAGGGCCCGCGGTACAGATACGCAGTATTTT.

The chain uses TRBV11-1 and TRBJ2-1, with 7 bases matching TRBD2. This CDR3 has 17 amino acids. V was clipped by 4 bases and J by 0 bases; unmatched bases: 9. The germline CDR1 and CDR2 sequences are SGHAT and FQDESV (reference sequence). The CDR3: CASSSSGLTASYNEQFF. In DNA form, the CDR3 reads TGTGCCAGCAGCTCTAGCGGCCTTACCGCCTCCTACAATGAGCAGTTCTTC.

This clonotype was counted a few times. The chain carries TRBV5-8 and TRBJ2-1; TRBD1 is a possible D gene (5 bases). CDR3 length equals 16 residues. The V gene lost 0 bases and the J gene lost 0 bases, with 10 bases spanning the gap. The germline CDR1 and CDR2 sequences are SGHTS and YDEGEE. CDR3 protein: CASSLGGQRSYNEQFF. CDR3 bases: TGTGCCAGCAGCTTGGGCGGACAACGCTCCTACAATGAGCAGTTCTTC. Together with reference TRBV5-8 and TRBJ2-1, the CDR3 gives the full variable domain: EAGVTQSPTHLIKTRGQQATLRCSPISGHTSVYWYQQALGLGLQFLLWYDEGEERNRGNFPPRFSGRQFPNYSSELNVNALELEDSALYLCASSLGGQRSYNEQFFGPGTRLTVL.

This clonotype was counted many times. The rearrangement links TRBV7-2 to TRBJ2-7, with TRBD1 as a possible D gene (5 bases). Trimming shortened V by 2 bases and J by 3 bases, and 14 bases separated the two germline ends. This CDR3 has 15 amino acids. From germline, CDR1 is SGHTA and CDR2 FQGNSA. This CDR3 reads CASSLSQGYYYEQYF. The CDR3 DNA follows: TGTGCCAGCAGCTTAAGCCAGGGTTATTACTACGAGCAGTACTTC.